This entry lists 8 T cell receptor beta chains sequenced from one sample in a study of blood T cells in healthy people across ages. Through a sample-barcoded 5' primer and a J-beta primer mix, a second PCR was run for roughly 6 to 12 cycles. TCRdb re-analysed the 5' RACE reads in MiXCR, keeping a single row per CDR3 protein. Among hundreds of thousands of distinct CDR3 sequences, approximately 30% were seen once, and the ten largest hold 15%. Sequencing was done on a sample of blood. The receptors shown here come from an elderly woman in good health.

This chain uses TRBV4-1 with TRBJ2-2, with D possibly being TRBD2 (6 bases). Germline CDR1 MGHRA, CDR2 YSYEKL. Trimming took 6 bases from V and 4 from J, leaving 15 bases between them. The CDR3 totals 15 residues. CDR3 sequence (DNA): TGCGCCAGCAGGCGTCCTGGGGGGTCCACCGGGGAGCTGTTTTTT. It translates to CASRRPGGSTGELFF.

This sequence joins TRBV20-1 and TRBJ1-2, with 9 bases lining up with TRBD1. CDR3 length: 14 residues. J lost 2 bases, V lost 5 bases, and 6 bases had no gene match. Per germline, CDR1 DFQATT and CDR2 SNEGSKA (reference sequence). CDR3 protein: CSALTTGGNYGYTF. Written as DNA, the CDR3 is TGCAGTGCTCTTACGACAGGGGGAAACTATGGCTACACCTTC.

To note about this clonotype: A read error may account for a junction end that differs from germline. The gene calls are TRBV30 and TRBJ2-7, with TRBD1 identical over 8 bases. CDR1 is GTSNPN and CDR2 is SVGIG in the germline V gene (reference sequence). The CDR3 extends over 13 amino acids. As DNA, the CDR3 is TGTGCCAGGAGCCAGGGGGCCCCCTACGAGCAGTACTTC. It codes for CARSQGAPYEQYF.

The sample holds many counts of this clonotype. This chain uses TRBV15 with TRBJ1-2; 10 positions agree with TRBD1. V lost 1 base to trimming and J lost 8 bases; unmatched junction nucleotides: 10. This CDR3 comprises 16 residues. Per the germline V gene, CDR1 is LNHNV and CDR2 is YYDKDF (reference sequence). CDR3 DNA sequence: TGTGCCACCAGCAGAGGGGACAGGGGATTTGGTTACGGCTACACCTTC. As protein: CATSRGDRGFGYGYTF. The variable domain in full, completed from reference TRBV15 and TRBJ1-2, reads DAMVIQNPRYQVTQFGKPVTLSCSQTLNHNVMYWYQQKSSQAPKLLFHYYDKDFNNEADTPDNFQSRRPNTSFCFLDIRSPGLGDTAMYLCATSRGDRGFGYGYTFGSGTRLTVV.

This clonotype has a handful of counts. The chain employs TRBV7-6 and TRBJ2-3, with D perhaps matching TRBD2 (5 bases). The CDR3 extends over 14 amino acids. Germline values: CDR1 SGHVS, CDR2 FNYEAQ. V lost 5 bases, J lost 3 bases, and 12 bases lay in between. In DNA form, the CDR3 reads TGTGCCAGCAGCCCGCAGCCGGGGACAGATACGCAGTATTTT. Amino acids: CASSPQPGTDTQYF. The complete variable domain, with remaining parts taken from reference TRBV7-6 and TRBJ2-3, reads GAGVSQSPRYKVTKRGQDVALRCDPISGHVSLYWYRQALGQGPEFLTYFNYEAQQDKSGLPNDRFSAERPEGSISTLTIQRTEQRDSAMYRCASSPQPGTDTQYFGPGTRLTVL.

Ten or more counts support this clonotype. The chain links TRBV5-1 to TRBJ2-3; no firm D call. Germline V gene sequence: CDR1 SGHRS, CDR2 YFSETQ. This CDR3 region has 15 residues. Trimming removed 4 bases at V and 2 bases at J, with 14 bases between. CDR3 nucleotide sequence: TGCGCCAGCAGCCCCTCGACGGACCCCACAGATACGCAGTATTTT. It codes for CASSPSTDPTDTQYF. The full variable domain, in which reference TRBV5-1 and TRBJ2-3 provide the parts outside the CDR3, is KAGVTQTPRYLIKTRGQQVTLSCSPISGHRSVSWYQQTPGQGLQFLFEYFSETQRNKGNFPGRFSGRQFSNSRSEMNVSTLELGDSALYLCASSPSTDPTDTQYFGPGTRLTVL.

CDR3 sequence reads: CASGGDTFYEQYF. CDR3 DNA sequence: TGTGCCAGCGGGGGGGACACCTTCTACGAGCAGTACTTC. The chain is built from TRBV7-2 and TRBJ2-7, with a weak D call TRBD2 (7 bases). The germline V gene encodes CDR1 SGHTA and CDR2 FQGNSA. V was clipped by 8 bases and J by 3 bases, with 14 bases between them. This CDR3 region has 13 residues.

This clonotype was detected a few times. This sequence may be a read error, since a much larger clone differs from it by one base. The chain combines TRBV6-5 with TRBJ2-5; TRBD1 aligns across 7 bases. Unmatched junction bases numbered 6, after V lost 6 bases and J lost 5 bases. The CDR3 contains 13 residues. CDR1 MNHEY and CDR2 SVGAGI come from the germline V gene. As DNA, the CDR3 is TGTGCCAGCAGGGCACAGGGGCATGAGACCCAGTACTTC. It codes for CASRAQGHETQYF.